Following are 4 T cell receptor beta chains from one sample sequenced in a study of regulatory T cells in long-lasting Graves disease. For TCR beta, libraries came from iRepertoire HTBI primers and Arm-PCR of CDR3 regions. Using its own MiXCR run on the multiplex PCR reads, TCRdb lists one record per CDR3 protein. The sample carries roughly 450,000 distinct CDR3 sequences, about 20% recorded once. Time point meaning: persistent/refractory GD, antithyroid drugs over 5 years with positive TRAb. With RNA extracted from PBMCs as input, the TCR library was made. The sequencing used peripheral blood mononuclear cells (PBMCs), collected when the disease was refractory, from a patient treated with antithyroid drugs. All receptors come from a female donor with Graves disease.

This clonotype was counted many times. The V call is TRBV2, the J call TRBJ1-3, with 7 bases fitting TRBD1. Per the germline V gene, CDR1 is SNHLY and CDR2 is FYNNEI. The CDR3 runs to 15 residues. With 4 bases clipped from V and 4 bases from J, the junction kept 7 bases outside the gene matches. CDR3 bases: TGTGCCAGCAGTGCAGAACAGGGGATAGGAAACACCATATATTTT. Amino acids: CASSAEQGIGNTIYF.

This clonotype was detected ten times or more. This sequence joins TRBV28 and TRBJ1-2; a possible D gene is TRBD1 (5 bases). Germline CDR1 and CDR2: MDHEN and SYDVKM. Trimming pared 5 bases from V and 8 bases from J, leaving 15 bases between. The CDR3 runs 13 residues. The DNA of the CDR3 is TGTGCCAGCAGTCCCTATGGGACCGGCGGCTACACCTTC. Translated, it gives CASSPYGTGGYTF.

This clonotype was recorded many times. The CDR3 sequence: CASSERDYGYTF. The CDR3 nucleotides are TGTGCCAGCAGTGAAAGGGACTATGGCTACACCTTC. The chain has TRBV6-1 and TRBJ1-2; no reliable D call. In germline, CDR1 is MNHNS, CDR2 SASEGT. This CDR3 has 12 residues. V lost 2 bases to trimming and J lost 3 bases, with 4 bases between them.

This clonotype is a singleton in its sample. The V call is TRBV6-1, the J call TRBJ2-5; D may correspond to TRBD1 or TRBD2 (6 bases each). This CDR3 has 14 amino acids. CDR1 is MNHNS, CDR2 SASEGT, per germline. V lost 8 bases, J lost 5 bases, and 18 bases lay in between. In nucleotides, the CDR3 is TGTGCCAGCCAATATACATGGAGGGGGGAGACCCAGTACTTC. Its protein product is CASQYTWRGETQYF.